The sequence of this TCR beta chain was determined in a study of control samples from healthy donors and cancer patients. This CDR3 is built from 15 residues. V trimming: 5 bases; J trimming: 8 bases; junction bases outside the gene matches: 7. Germline V gives CDR1 SGHVS, CDR2 FNYEAQ. TCRdb keeps only in-frame clones here, not all; method: immunoSEQ multiplex PCR. The sample lists about 110,000 clones, over 75% occurring once. This chain links TRBV7-6 with TRBJ1-6; 9 positions match TRBD1. The source of this sequence is a woman aged 60-70 years with lung cancer. Sequencing was done on a sample of PBMCs. CDR3 in amino acids: CASSTGQGGDSPLHF. The CDR3 nucleotides are TGTGCCAGCAGCACGGGACAGGGTGGTGATTCACCCCTCCACTTT.